The clone carrying this T cell receptor (beta chain) was counted many times. Its antigen is unknown. The data were taken from a study of T cells in Graves' hyperthyroidism and ophthalmopathy. The blood specimen was taken at initial hyperthyroidism diagnosis, before any ophthalmopathy symptoms. PBMCs stemmed from around 10 ml fresh peripheral blood. Study-wide results and limits: Most clonotypes expanded in thyroid above 0.001 were likewise present in blood. Progression to ophthalmopathy was predicted a median of 6.5 months early.

RNA transcripts served as the template for amplifying TCR beta CDR3 regions. With the HTBI primer set, the TCR CDR3 went through a first round of RT-PCR. TCRdb fed the multiplex PCR reads into MiXCR, producing one record per CDR3 protein. Altogether 250,000 to 300,000 distinct CDR3 sequences are present, 13% to 15% being singletons, with the ten largest covering approximately 12%. Sequenced: blood. The receptor was derived from a middle-aged woman with Graves' hyperthyroidism that later progressed to Graves' ophthalmopathy.

The CDR3 nucleotides are TGTGCCAGCAGTTATAGGGGCACAGATACGCAGTATTTT. Translation: CASSYRGTDTQYF. The chain uses TRBV12-3 or TRBV12-4 and TRBJ2-3, with D hard to call. There are 13 residues in the CDR3. Trimming left V 4 bases short and J 1 base short, with 6 bases between.